This section outlines one TCR beta chain sequence together with its context. What it recognizes is unknown. The protocol was immunoSEQ multiplex PCR, while the TCRdb copy is restricted to in-frame clones and leaves out a portion. In the table there are about 1.5 million clones, roughly 98% of which are singletons. These data are taken from a study of shared clonotypes between healthy human individuals. The overall study: Used for every donor were three CD4 naive, three CD4 memory, two CD8 naive and one CD8 memory plate. Study-level findings and limits: Having only a few donors restricted how much genetic and exposure-history diversity was captured. How much donors shared clonotypes was expected to be affected by sequencing depth.

The authors divided CD4+ cells into CD45RA+ naive and CD45RA-negative memory subsets. The CDR3 is 13 residues long. The germline gives CDR1 MDHEN, CDR2 SYDVKM. V was shortened by 5 bases and J by 0 bases, with 7 bases between the two germline ends. Sequences were obtained from naive CD4+ T cells sorted from blood. Documented subset: CD45RA+ positively selected. The receptor's source is a young man in good health. V gene TRBV28 combines with J gene TRBJ2-5; possibly TRBD1 for D (5 bases). The CDR3 here is CASSLTDQETQYF. The CDR3 nucleotides are TGTGCCAGCAGTCTGACAGACCAAGAGACCCAGTACTTC. Based on the CDR3 plus reference TRBV28 and TRBJ2-5, the full variable domain is DVKVTQSSRYLVKRTGEKVFLECVQDMDHENMFWYRQDPGLGLRLIYFSYDVKMKEKGDIPEGYSVSREKKERFSLILESASTNQTSMYLCASSLTDQETQYFGPGTRLLVL.